This is a list of T cell receptor beta chains from one sample in a study of blood T cell repertoires in COVID-19. The repertoire was sequenced with immunoSEQ multiplex PCR; TCRdb's copy has only in-frame clones and lacks some. The table shows tens of thousands of clones, with roughly 88% occurring only once. The specimen sequenced was peripheral blood. The receptors shown here come from a man aged 45 to 65 with COVID-19, enrolled during active disease. Both conserved end residues are part of each CDR3. The order of the fields is J gene, V gene, clone size, D gene, CDR3 DNA, CDR3 protein. D genes are given only for firm matches. Some rows have no size entry. The others give once, few or many, or a class for an expanded clone.

>TRBJ1-2|TRBV12-3/TRBV12-4|.|.
TGTGCCAGCAGTTTATACAGTGGCGGCTACACCTTC
CASSLYSGGYTF
>TRBJ1-2|TRBV6-4|.|TRBD1
TGTGCCAGCAGCCCGACCGACCGACAGGGTCGGAACTATGGCTACACCTTC
CASSPTDRQGRNYGYTF
>TRBJ1-2|TRBV25-1|.|TRBD1
TGTGCCAGCAGTGGACAGGGGGCTTATGGCTACACCTTC
CASSGQGAYGYTF
>TRBJ1-4|TRBV19|.|TRBD1
TGTGCCAGTTGGGACAGGGGGCGCGACAGAACTAATGAAAAACTGTTTTTT
CASWDRGRDRTNEKLFF
>TRBJ2-3|TRBV29-1|.|TRBD2
TGCAGCGTTGAAGATCACGGGACGGGAGGGCCCGCAGATACGCAGTATTTT
CSVEDHGTGGPADTQYF
>TRBJ1-6|TRBV19|.|.
TGTGCCAGTAGTATAAGCGGGGGACGGAATTCACCCCTCCACTTT
CASSISGGRNSPLHF
>TRBJ2-7|TRBV9|.|.
TGTGCCAGCAGCGGCCGGGACAACACCTACGAGCAGTACTTC
CASSGRDNTYEQYF
>TRBJ2-1|TRBV6-4|.|TRBD2
TGTGCCAGCAGTGACTCGCTAGCGGTATCCTACAATGAGCAGTTCTTC
CASSDSLAVSYNEQFF
>TRBJ1-2|TRBV3-1/TRBV3-2|.|TRBD1
TGTGCCAGCAGCCGCGACAGGGGTTGGGACTATGGCTACACCTTC
CASSRDRGWDYGYTF
>TRBJ2-3|TRBV6-2/TRBV6-3|.|TRBD2
TGTGCCAGCAGCCTTGACAGGGGAAGAAGCGGGAGGGCCTCGGATACGCAGTATTTT
CASSLDRGRSGRASDTQYF
>TRBJ1-6|TRBV28|.|TRBD1
TGTGCCAGCAGCATGGGACAGAGTAATTCACCCCTCCACTTT
CASSMGQSNSPLHF
>TRBJ1-1|TRBV7-2|.|TRBD1
TGTGCCAGCAGCTTAAACAGGGGAGGTGTCGCTGAAGCTTTCTTT
CASSLNRGGVAEAFF
>TRBJ1-1|TRBV6-4|.|TRBD1
TGTGCCAGCAGGAACACGGACAGGGGGACTGAAGCTTTCTTT
CASRNTDRGTEAFF
>TRBJ1-4|TRBV5-1|.|.
TGCGCCAGCAGCTTGGTAGGAAGGGGGTTCGGTAATGAAAAACTGTTTTTT
CASSLVGRGFGNEKLFF
>TRBJ2-1|TRBV27|.|TRBD2
TGTGCCAGCAGGACTAGCGAGCACTACAATGAGCAGTTCTTC
CASRTSEHYNEQFF
>TRBJ2-5|TRBV28|.|TRBD2
TGTGCCAGCAGTTCCTTCCTAACAAGTTTAGCGGGCACCAAAGAGACCCAGTACTTC
CASSSFLTSLAGTKETQYF
>TRBJ1-2|TRBV6-6|.|.
TGTGCCAGCAGTCCGGACCCGGGGGTCGGTGGCTACACCTTC
CASSPDPGVGGYTF
>TRBJ2-5|TRBV27|.|.
TGTGCCAGCAGGGCCGGGTTCGTTGAGACCCAGTACTTC
CASRAGFVETQYF
>TRBJ2-1|TRBV12-3/TRBV12-4|.|TRBD2
TGTGCCAGCAGTCCTAGCGGGAGCCTGCAGTTCTTC
CASSPSGSLQFF
>TRBJ2-5|TRBV24-1|.|TRBD1
TGTGCCACCAGTGATCAAACTCCCGGGACAGGACAAGAGACCCAGTACTTC
CATSDQTPGTGQETQYF
>TRBJ1-2|TRBV2|once|TRBD1
TGTGCCAGCAGTGTCGGCAGGGGGCGCGGCTACACCTTC
CASSVGRGRGYTF
>TRBJ2-5|TRBV28|.|TRBD1
TGTGCCAGCAGTTTATCACCTACAGGGGGCGGTTACTTC
CASSLSPTGGGYF
>TRBJ2-2|TRBV7-9|.|TRBD2
TGTGCCAGCAGCACGGGACTAGCGGTGAACACCGGGGAGCTGTTTTTT
CASSTGLAVNTGELFF
>TRBJ1-1|TRBV7-9|once|TRBD1
TGTGCCAGCAGCTTAGGGGGGGACAGGATGAACACTGAAGCTTTCTTT
CASSLGGDRMNTEAFF
>TRBJ2-7|TRBV2|.|TRBD2
TGTGCCAGCAGTGAATCGGGAGGAGGACCCTACGAGCAGTACTTC
CASSESGGGPYEQYF